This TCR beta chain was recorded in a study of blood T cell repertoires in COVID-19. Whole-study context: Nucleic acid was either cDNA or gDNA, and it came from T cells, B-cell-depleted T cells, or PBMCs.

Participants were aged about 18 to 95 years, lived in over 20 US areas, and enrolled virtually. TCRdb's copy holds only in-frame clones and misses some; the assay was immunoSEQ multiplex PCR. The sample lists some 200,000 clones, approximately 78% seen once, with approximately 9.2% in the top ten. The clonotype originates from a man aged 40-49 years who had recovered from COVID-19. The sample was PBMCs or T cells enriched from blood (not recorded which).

In nucleotides, the CDR3 is TGTGCCAGCAGCCCCGGGAGGACTGAAGCTTTCTTT. As protein: CASSPGRTEAFF. V and J are TRBV3-1 (or the pseudogene TRBV3-2) and TRBJ1-1; no clear D gene. CDR3 length equals 12 residues. Deletions cut 4 bases from V and 5 bases from J, with 8 bases between. Per germline, CDR1 LGHDT and CDR2 YNNKEL (reference sequence).